Presented here are 9 T cell receptor beta chains from one specimen sequenced in a study of identifying expanded T cells in peripheral blood. Sequenced by immunoSEQ multiplex PCR; TCRdb stores in-frame clones only, minus some. The table includes about 100,000 clones, approximately 88% detected once. Specimen: blood. The receptors originated from a person aged 18 to 70 in good health.

The chain is built from TRBV4-3 and TRBJ1-5; D possibly corresponds to TRBD1 (5 bases). V lost 0 bases and J lost 7, with 13 bases in between. Per germline, CDR1 LGHNA and CDR2 YSLEER. The CDR3 is made up of 15 amino acids. The CDR3 DNA is TGCGCCAGCAGCCAAGAGGAGGGGAGTGGACAGCCCCAGCATTTT. Residues: CASSQEEGSGQPQHF.

In its sample, this clone was seen once. The CDR3 here is CASGLVPGLGVANTGELFF. The CDR3 DNA sequence: TGTGCTAGTGGTTTGGTACCGGGCTTAGGGGTCGCGAACACCGGGGAGCTGTTTTTT. This rearrangement joins TRBV12-5 to TRBJ2-2; D is perhaps TRBD1 (5 bases). The CDR3 extends over 19 amino acids. The V gene lost 0 bases and the J gene lost 0 bases, with 17 bases spanning the gap. Germline V gives CDR1 LGHNT, CDR2 FRNRAP.

This chain uses TRBV4-1 with TRBJ1-2, with TRBD1 matching over 7 bases. The CDR3 runs 15 residues. Germline trimming cut 4 bases from V and 2 bases from J; bases unmatched to any gene: 7. Germline V lookup: CDR1 MGHRA, CDR2 YSYEKL. DNA for the CDR3: TGCGCCAGCAGCCCGCAGGGGGAGGCGAACTATGGCTACACCTTC. Translation gives CASSPQGEANYGYTF.

The chain recombines TRBV7-8 with TRBJ1-1; 7 nucleotides line up with TRBD1. The trim removed 5 bases at V and 7 bases at J, leaving 4 bases unmatched. The length of the CDR3 is 12 residues. Germline-derived CDR1 and CDR2 are SGHVS and FQNEAQ. CDR3 protein: CASSVGTVEAFF. Written as DNA, the CDR3 is TGTGCCAGCAGCGTTGGGACAGTTGAAGCTTTCTTT.

This chain joins TRBV11-3 and TRBJ1-1; the D gene is possibly TRBD1 (6 bases). With 2 bases removed from V and 1 base from J, the gap between germline ends came to 14 bases. Germline assignment: CDR1 SGHNT and CDR2 YENEEA. The CDR3 spans 16 residues. CDR3 region: CASSLRHRVGNTEAFF. The CDR3 DNA reads TGTGCCAGCAGCTTAAGGCACAGGGTAGGGAACACTGAAGCTTTCTTT. The full variable domain, with the rest looked up from reference TRBV11-3 and TRBJ1-1, is EAGVVQSPRYKIIEKKQPVAFWCNPISGHNTLYWYLQNLGQGPELLIRYENEEAVDDSQLPKDRFSAERLKGVDSTLKIQPAELGDSAVYLCASSLRHRVGNTEAFFGQGTRLTVV.

The rearrangement uses TRBV6-5 and TRBJ1-3; weak D call: TRBD1 (5 bases). Germline CDR1 and CDR2: MNHEY and SVGAGI. Trimming took 2 bases from V and 4 from J, leaving 9 bases between them. The CDR3 consists of 14 residues. In DNA, the CDR3 is TGTGCCAGCAGTTACGGGACGGTCGGAAACACCATATATTTT. Translation: CASSYGTVGNTIYF.

V is TRBV7-9 and J is TRBJ2-1; D call uncertain. The CDR3 spans 19 residues. V gave up 5 bases and J gave up 3 bases, with 26 bases separating them. Germline V gene sequence: CDR1 SEHNR, CDR2 FQNEAQ (reference sequence). The CDR3 bases are TGTGCCAGCAGCCCATCCGTTCGGGCTTCCCACCAAAGCTACAATGAGCAGTTCTTC. It specifies CASSPSVRASHQSYNEQFF.

J is TRBJ2-3 and V is TRBV13; 13 nucleotides align to TRBD2. Per germline, CDR1 PRHDT and CDR2 FYEKMQ (reference sequence). This CDR3 spans 17 amino acids. V trimming: 3 bases; J trimming: 2 bases; junction bases outside the gene matches: 5. CDR3 nucleotides: TGTGCCAGCAGCTTCCCGACTAGCGGGAGGATCACAGATACGCAGTATTTT. It encodes CASSFPTSGRITDTQYF.

The chain employs TRBV7-8 and TRBJ2-3, with a tentative D call TRBD2 (5 bases). Trimming pared 5 bases from V and 0 bases from J, leaving 27 bases between. In germline, CDR1 is SGHVS, CDR2 FQNEAQ. The CDR3 is made up of 20 amino acids. The chain's CDR3 is CASSPFQWRAKRSSTDTQYF. The DNA of the CDR3 is TGTGCCAGCAGCCCCTTTCAGTGGCGGGCAAAGCGGTCTAGCACAGATACGCAGTATTTT. Drawing the rest from reference TRBV7-8 and TRBJ2-3, the complete variable domain is GAGVSQSPRYKVAKRGQDVALRCDPISGHVSLFWYQQALGQGPEFLTYFQNEAQLDKSGLPSDRFFAERPEGSVSTLKIQRTQQEDSAVYLCASSPFQWRAKRSSTDTQYFGPGTRLTVL.